These 22 T cell receptor beta chains share one sample of origin, sequenced in a study of cytomegalovirus exposure and HLA in healthy donors. 13 Jbeta primers and 60 Vbeta primers were used for the PCR. Using immunoSEQ multiplex PCR, the repertoire was profiled, and TCRdb retains in-frame clones only, with some absent. The sample shows tens of thousands of clones, 60% to 75% of them seen only once. The source material was PBMCs. All receptors come from a man aged 35-49 years in good health and CMV-seropositive.

The CDR3 reads CASRRQGNQPQHF. The CDR3 DNA is TGTGCCAGTAGAAGACAGGGCAATCAGCCCCAGCATTTT. The V and J genes are TRBV19 and TRBJ1-5; a weak D match, TRBD1 (6 bases). In germline, CDR1 is LNHDA, CDR2 SQIVND (reference sequence). The V end lost 6 bases, the J end lost 2 bases, and 8 bases lay between the germline ends. The CDR3 sequence is 13 residues long.

This sequence joins TRBV6-6 and TRBJ1-4; TRBD1 aligns across 9 bases. With V trimmed by 7 bases and J by 8 bases, 11 bases remained unmatched. The CDR3 is 15 amino acids. Germline CDR1 MNHNY, CDR2 SVGAGI (reference sequence). The DNA of the CDR3 is TGTGCCAGCAAGATAGACAGGGGGTCGGGCGAAAAACTGTTTTTT. This encodes CASKIDRGSGEKLFF.

This clone came up a few times. The chain links TRBV19 to TRBJ2-3; 8 nucleotides align to TRBD1. After removal of 8 bases from V and 5 bases from J, the junction contained 12 bases not matched to a gene. The germline gives CDR1 LNHDA, CDR2 SQIVND (reference sequence). CDR3 length: 15 residues. The CDR3 coding sequence is TGTGCCAGTTCCCCCAGGGCAGGGGGCCTAGATACGCAGTATTTT. This sequence encodes CASSPRAGGLDTQYF.

V usage is TRBV28 and J usage is TRBJ1-1, with TRBD1 identical over 7 bases. Looked up from germline, CDR1 is MDHEN and CDR2 is SYDVKM. Unmatched junction bases numbered 12, after V lost 5 bases and J lost 3 bases. The CDR3 is 16 amino acids. The CDR3 reads CASSLSKTGLDTEAFF. The CDR3, as DNA: TGTGCCAGCAGTCTATCTAAGACAGGGTTAGACACTGAAGCTTTCTTT.

This clone ranks as large. This sample also contains other DNA sequences that code for the same CDR3. J is TRBJ1-5 and V is TRBV28; D remains unclear. The CDR3 loop spans 14 amino acids. Germline V gene lookup returns CDR1 MDHEN and CDR2 SYDVKM. V lost 4 bases and J 6 bases, leaving 13 bases between the germline ends. Here the CDR3 DNA reads TGTGCCAGCAGTTCCCTTCCCCGGAGTCAGCCCCAGCATTTT. This encodes CASSSLPRSQPQHF. The whole variable domain, remainder taken from reference TRBV28 and TRBJ1-5, is DVKVTQSSRYLVKRTGEKVFLECVQDMDHENMFWYRQDPGLGLRLIYFSYDVKMKEKGDIPEGYSVSREKKERFSLILESASTNQTSMYLCASSSLPRSQPQHFGDGTRLSIL.

The chain employs TRBV19 and TRBJ1-1; D unresolved. The CDR3 length is 14 residues. Germline V lookup: CDR1 LNHDA, CDR2 SQIVND (reference sequence). Trimming pared 5 bases from V and 3 bases from J, leaving 13 bases between. In nucleotides, the CDR3 is TGTGCCAGTAGTTGGCGCGGGCTGGACACTGAAGCTTTCTTT. It codes for CASSWRGLDTEAFF.

The V call is TRBV29-1, the J call TRBJ1-2, with D unclear. The CDR3 totals 12 residues. V was trimmed by 1 base and J by 8 bases, leaving 11 bases between them. The germline V gene encodes CDR1 SQVTM and CDR2 ANQGSEA. CDR3 nucleotides: TGCAGCGTTGAAGGGAGAGATAACGGCTACACCTTC. Residues: CSVEGRDNGYTF. Drawing the rest from reference TRBV29-1 and TRBJ1-2, the complete variable domain is SAVISQKPSRDICQRGTSLTIQCQVDSQVTMMFWYRQQPGQSLTLIATANQGSEATYESGFVIDKFPISRPNLTFSTLTVSNMSPEDSSIYLCSVEGRDNGYTFGSGTRLTVV.

V usage is TRBV28 and J usage is TRBJ2-3; tentative D call: TRBD1 (5 bases). CDR3 length equals 13 residues. Trimming cost V 5 bases and J 4 bases, with 10 bases left between them. Germline V lookup: CDR1 MDHEN, CDR2 SYDVKM. For the CDR3, the DNA is TGTGCCAGCAGTCTTCAGGGCGCAGATACGCAGTATTTT. Encoded protein: CASSLQGADTQYF.

The chain uses TRBV28 and TRBJ2-7; 12 bases match TRBD2. V lost 5 bases to trimming and J lost 9 bases; unmatched junction nucleotides: 11. This CDR3 has 15 amino acids. CDR1 and CDR2 (germline): MDHEN, SYDVKM. CDR3 sequence: CASSPTTSGGPRQYF. As DNA, the CDR3 is TGTGCCAGCAGTCCTACCACTAGCGGGGGGCCACGGCAGTACTTC.

The rearrangement joins TRBV6-1 to TRBJ1-2, with D perhaps matching TRBD1 (5 bases). The CDR3 loop spans 15 amino acids. Trimming took 1 base from V and 4 from J, leaving 13 bases between them. Looked up from germline, CDR1 is MNHNS and CDR2 is SASEGT. CDR3 residues: CASSEEGYAGYGYTF. The CDR3 nucleotides are TGTGCCAGCAGTGAAGAGGGGTACGCCGGCTATGGCTACACCTTC.

The chain is built from TRBV13 and TRBJ2-5; D ambiguous. This CDR3 region has 11 residues. Trimming removed 0 bases at V and 11 bases at J, with 7 bases between. Germline V lookup: CDR1 PRHDT, CDR2 FYEKMQ (reference sequence). In DNA, the CDR3 is TGTGCCAGCAGCTTAGGTGAAGAGCAGTACTTC. This codes for CASSLGEEQYF. The entire variable domain, with the rest obtained from reference TRBV13 and TRBJ2-5, is as follows: AAGVIQSPRHLIKEKRETATLKCYPIPRHDTVYWYQQGPGQDPQFLISFYEKMQSDKGSIPDRFSAQQFSDYHSELNMSSLELGDSALYFCASSLGEEQYFGPGTRLLVL.

The V call is TRBV29-1, the J call TRBJ2-3; 8 nucleotides match TRBD1. J lost 4 bases, V lost 1 base, and 4 bases had no gene match. The CDR3 sequence is 14 residues long. Per germline, CDR1 SQVTM and CDR2 ANQGSEA. The CDR3 region has the DNA TGCAGCGTTGAAGGGACAGGGACGGCAGATACGCAGTATTTT. Encoded protein: CSVEGTGTADTQYF.

The chain uses TRBV29-1 and TRBJ1-1; 9 nucleotides line up with TRBD1. V dropped 6 bases and J dropped 3; count of bases not matched to a gene: 8. This CDR3 comprises 14 residues. The V gene's germline CDR1 is SQVTM and CDR2 ANQGSEA. DNA for the CDR3: TGCAGCGTCGCAACAGGGGGCTCTGACACTGAAGCTTTCTTT. Its translation is CSVATGGSDTEAFF.

The chain joins TRBV12-5 to TRBJ2-3, with D unresolved. V shed 3 bases and J shed 3 bases, with 16 bases lying between them. This CDR3 is built from 16 residues. Germline values: CDR1 LGHNT, CDR2 FRNRAP. In DNA form, the CDR3 reads TGTGCTAGTGGTTTAGGTGCGAATAGCAAGACAGATACGCAGTATTTT. Residues: CASGLGANSKTDTQYF. The whole variable domain, remainder taken from reference TRBV12-5 and TRBJ2-3, is DARVTQTPRHKVTEMGQEVTMRCQPILGHNTVFWYRQTMMQGLELLAYFRNRAPLDDSGMPKDRFSAEMPDATLATLKIQPSEPRDSAVYFCASGLGANSKTDTQYFGPGTRLTVL.

The chain has TRBV5-1 and TRBJ1-6; TRBD1 aligns across 8 bases. Germline CDR1 reads SGHRS; CDR2 reads YFSETQ. J gave up 10 bases and V 3 bases, and 9 bases lay outside the gene matches. The CDR3 has 15 residues. CDR3 DNA sequence: TGCGCCAGCAGCTATACCGGGACAGGAGAATCACCCCTCCACTTT. Protein: CASSYTGTGESPLHF.

This chain links TRBV4-1 with TRBJ1-2; D not certain. The CDR3 totals 15 residues. The V gene's germline CDR1 is MGHRA and CDR2 YSYEKL. With 0 bases removed from V and 1 base from J, the gap between germline ends came to 9 bases. CDR3 sequence reads: CASSQDSKINYGYTF. The CDR3 DNA follows: TGCGCCAGCAGCCAAGACAGTAAAATTAACTATGGCTACACCTTC.

In DNA, the CDR3 is TGCGCCAGCAGCTTGGCGGGGGGGATGTACAATGAGCAGTTCTTC. Residues: CASSLAGGMYNEQFF. The V call is TRBV5-1, the J call TRBJ2-1; TRBD2 aligns across 8 bases. The length of the CDR3 is 15 residues. J gave up 4 bases and V 0 bases, and 3 bases lay outside the gene matches. Germline CDR1 and CDR2: SGHRS and YFSETQ.

DNA for the CDR3: TGTGCCAGCACCACGACATGGAATGAGCAGTTCTTC. Translating it yields CASTTTWNEQFF. The V and J genes are TRBV2 and TRBJ2-1; D remains unclear. This CDR3 has 12 amino acids. With 7 bases removed from V and 7 bases from J, the gap between germline ends came to 11 bases. Germline V gene data show CDR1 as SNHLY and CDR2 as FYNNEI.

The rearrangement joins TRBV19 to TRBJ1-6; maybe TRBD1 (6 bases). In germline, CDR1 is LNHDA, CDR2 SQIVND (reference sequence). The CDR3 sequence is 16 residues long. The V end lost 8 bases, the J end lost 0 bases, and 14 bases lay between the germline ends. This CDR3 reads CASHLTGNSYNSPLHF. The CDR3 nucleotides are TGTGCCAGTCATCTCACAGGGAACTCCTATAATTCACCCCTCCACTTT.

Notes on this clone: The sample holds other DNA sequences that translate to the same CDR3. V and J are TRBV7-3 and TRBJ1-1; D is unresolved. The CDR3 runs to 14 residues. V was shortened by 3 bases and J by 1 base, with 9 bases between the two germline ends. Germline CDR1 SGHTA, CDR2 FQGTGA. The CDR3 region has the DNA TGTGCCAGCAGCTTGCTCGCAGGGAACACTGAAGCTTTCTTT. Its translation: CASSLLAGNTEAFF. Full variable domain (rest looked up from reference TRBV7-3 and TRBJ1-1): GAGVSQTPSNKVTEKGKYVELRCDPISGHTALYWYRQSLGQGPEFLIYFQGTGAADDSGLPNDRFFAVRPEGSVSTLKIQRTERGDSAVYLCASSLLAGNTEAFFGQGTRLTVV.

The V and J genes are TRBV19 and TRBJ1-4; no clear D gene. The V end lost 1 base, the J end lost 2 bases, and 8 bases lay between the germline ends. The CDR3 is 15 amino acids. Germline V gene sequence: CDR1 LNHDA, CDR2 SQIVND (reference sequence). The CDR3 DNA is TGTGCCAGTAGTATAGTTATGAGTACTAATGAAAAACTGTTTTTT. Protein product: CASSIVMSTNEKLFF.

This clone was observed a handful of times. The chain is built from TRBV30 and TRBJ2-7; D is unclear. Germline CDR1 GTSNPN, CDR2 SVGIG (reference sequence). Trimming shortened V by 2 bases and J by 0 bases, and 8 bases separated the two germline ends. The CDR3 runs 13 residues. The CDR3 sequence is CAWSRPPSYEQYF. In nucleotides, the CDR3 is TGTGCCTGGAGTCGTCCCCCCTCCTACGAGCAGTACTTC.